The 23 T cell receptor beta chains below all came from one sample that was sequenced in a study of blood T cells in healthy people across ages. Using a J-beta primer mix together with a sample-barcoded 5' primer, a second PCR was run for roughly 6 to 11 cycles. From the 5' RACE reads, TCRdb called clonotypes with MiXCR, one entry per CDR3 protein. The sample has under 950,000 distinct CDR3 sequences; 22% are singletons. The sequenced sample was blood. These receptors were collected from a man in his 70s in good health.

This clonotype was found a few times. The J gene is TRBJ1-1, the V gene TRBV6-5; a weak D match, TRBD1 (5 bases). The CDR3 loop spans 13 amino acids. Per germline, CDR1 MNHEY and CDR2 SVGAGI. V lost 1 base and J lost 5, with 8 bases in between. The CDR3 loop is CASSYYGGTEAFF. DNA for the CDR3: TGTGCCAGCAGTTACTACGGGGGGACTGAAGCTTTCTTT.

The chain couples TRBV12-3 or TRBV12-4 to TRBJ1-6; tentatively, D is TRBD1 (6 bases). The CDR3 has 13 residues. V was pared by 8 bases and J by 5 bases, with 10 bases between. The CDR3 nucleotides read TGTGCCAGCCTTGCAGGGGATAATTCACCCCTCCACTTT. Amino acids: CASLAGDNSPLHF.

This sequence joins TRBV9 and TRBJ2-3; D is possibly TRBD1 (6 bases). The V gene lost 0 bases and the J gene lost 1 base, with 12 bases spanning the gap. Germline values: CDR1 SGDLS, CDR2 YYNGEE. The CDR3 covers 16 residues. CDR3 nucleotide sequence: TGTGCCAGCAGCGTAGCCCGACAGGCCGGCACAGATACGCAGTATTTT. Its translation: CASSVARQAGTDTQYF.

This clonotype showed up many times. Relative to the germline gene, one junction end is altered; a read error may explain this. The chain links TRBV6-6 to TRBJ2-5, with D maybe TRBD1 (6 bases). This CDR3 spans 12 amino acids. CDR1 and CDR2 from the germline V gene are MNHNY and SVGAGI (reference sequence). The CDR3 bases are TGCGCCAGCAGCAGGGGACAAGAGACCCAGTACTTC. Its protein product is CASSRGQETQYF.

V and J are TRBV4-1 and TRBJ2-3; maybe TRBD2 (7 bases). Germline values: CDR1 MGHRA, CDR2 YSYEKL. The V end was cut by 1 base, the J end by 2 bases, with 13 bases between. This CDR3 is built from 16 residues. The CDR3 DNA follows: TGCGCCAGCAGCCAAGTGCCGCGGGGGCTCACAGATACGCAGTATTTT. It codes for CASSQVPRGLTDTQYF.

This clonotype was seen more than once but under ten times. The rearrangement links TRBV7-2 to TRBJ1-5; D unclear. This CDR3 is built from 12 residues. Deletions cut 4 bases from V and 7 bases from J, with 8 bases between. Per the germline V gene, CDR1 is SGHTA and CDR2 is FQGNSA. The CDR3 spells CASSWGGQPQHF. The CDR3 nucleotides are TGTGCCAGCAGCTGGGGTGGCCAGCCCCAGCATTTT. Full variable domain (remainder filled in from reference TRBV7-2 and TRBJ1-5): GAGVSQSPSNKVTEKGKDVELRCDPISGHTALYWYRQSLGQGLEFLIYFQGNSAPDKSGLPSDRFSAERTGGSVSTLTIQRTQQEDSAVYLCASSWGGQPQHFGDGTRLSIL.

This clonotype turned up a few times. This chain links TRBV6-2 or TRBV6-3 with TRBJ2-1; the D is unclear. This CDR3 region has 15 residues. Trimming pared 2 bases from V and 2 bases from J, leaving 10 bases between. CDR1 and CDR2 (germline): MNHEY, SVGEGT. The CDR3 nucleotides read TGTGCCAGCAGTTACGCCGGGTACGCCTACAATGAGCAGTTCTTC. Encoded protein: CASSYAGYAYNEQFF.

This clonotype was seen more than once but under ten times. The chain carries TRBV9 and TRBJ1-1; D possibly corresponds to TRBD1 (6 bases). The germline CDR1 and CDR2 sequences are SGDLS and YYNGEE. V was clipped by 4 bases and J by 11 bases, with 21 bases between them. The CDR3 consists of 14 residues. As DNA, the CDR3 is TGTGCCAGCAGCACTCAGTGGGGGCCCGCTGGGGCTTTCTTT. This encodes CASSTQWGPAGAFF.

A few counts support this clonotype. CDR3 residues: CASSKPGSYGYTF. The CDR3 region has the DNA TGTGCCAGCAGCAAACCTGGGAGCTATGGCTACACCTTC. This chain uses TRBV12-3 or TRBV12-4 with TRBJ1-2; no clear D gene. The CDR3 consists of 13 residues. V lost 6 bases and J lost 4, with 12 bases in between.

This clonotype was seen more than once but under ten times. The CDR3 sequence is CASSGGAAIQETQYF. In DNA form, the CDR3 reads TGCGCCAGCTCCGGGGGAGCGGCAATCCAAGAGACCCAGTACTTC. The V and J genes are TRBV5-1 and TRBJ2-5, with TRBD2 as a possible D gene (6 bases). The CDR3 has 15 residues. The V end was cut by 7 bases, the J end by 1 base, with 17 bases between. CDR1 is SGHRS, CDR2 YFSETQ, per germline.

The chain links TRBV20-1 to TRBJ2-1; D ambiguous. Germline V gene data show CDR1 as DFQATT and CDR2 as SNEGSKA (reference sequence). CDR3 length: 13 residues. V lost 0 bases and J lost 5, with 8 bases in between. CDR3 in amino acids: CSARDWSDNEQFF. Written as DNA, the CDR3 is TGCAGTGCTAGAGATTGGAGTGACAATGAGCAGTTCTTC.

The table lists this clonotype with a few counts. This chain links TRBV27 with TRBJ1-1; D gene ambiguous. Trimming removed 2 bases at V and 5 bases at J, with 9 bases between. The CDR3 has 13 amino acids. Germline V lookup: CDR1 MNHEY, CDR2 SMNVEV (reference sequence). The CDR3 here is CASSLGHLTEAFF. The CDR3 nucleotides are TGTGCCAGCAGTTTAGGGCACCTAACTGAAGCTTTCTTT.

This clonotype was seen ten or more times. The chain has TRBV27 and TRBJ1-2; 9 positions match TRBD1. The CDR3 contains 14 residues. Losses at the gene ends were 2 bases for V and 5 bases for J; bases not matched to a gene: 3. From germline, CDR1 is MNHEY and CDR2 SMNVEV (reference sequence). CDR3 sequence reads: CASSLTDRGYGYTF. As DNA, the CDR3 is TGTGCCAGCAGTTTAACGGACAGGGGTTATGGCTACACCTTC.

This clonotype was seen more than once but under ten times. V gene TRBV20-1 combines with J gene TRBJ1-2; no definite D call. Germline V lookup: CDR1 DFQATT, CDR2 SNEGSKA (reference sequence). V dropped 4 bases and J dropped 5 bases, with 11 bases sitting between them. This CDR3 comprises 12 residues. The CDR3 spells CSATLGDYGYTF. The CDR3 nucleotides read TGCAGTGCTACGCTTGGGGATTATGGCTACACCTTC.

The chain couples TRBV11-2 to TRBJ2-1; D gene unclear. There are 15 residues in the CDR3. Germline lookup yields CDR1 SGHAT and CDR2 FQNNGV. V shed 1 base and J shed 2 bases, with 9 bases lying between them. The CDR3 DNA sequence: TGTGCCAGCAGCTTAGTCCCCGGACCCTACAATGAGCAGTTCTTC. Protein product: CASSLVPGPYNEQFF.

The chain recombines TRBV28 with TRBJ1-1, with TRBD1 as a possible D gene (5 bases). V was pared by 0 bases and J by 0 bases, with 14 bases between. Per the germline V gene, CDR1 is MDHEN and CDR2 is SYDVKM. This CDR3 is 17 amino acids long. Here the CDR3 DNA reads TGTGCCAGCAGTTTATGGTCCCGGGGCCCCATGAACACTGAAGCTTTCTTT. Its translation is CASSLWSRGPMNTEAFF.

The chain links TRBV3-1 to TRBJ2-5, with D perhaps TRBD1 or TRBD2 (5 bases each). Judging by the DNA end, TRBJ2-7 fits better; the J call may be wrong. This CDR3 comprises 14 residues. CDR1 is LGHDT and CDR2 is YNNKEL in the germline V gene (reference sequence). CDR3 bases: TGTGCCAGCAGCCAACACCGGGACCTCTACGAGCAGTACTTC. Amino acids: CASSQHRDLYEQYF.

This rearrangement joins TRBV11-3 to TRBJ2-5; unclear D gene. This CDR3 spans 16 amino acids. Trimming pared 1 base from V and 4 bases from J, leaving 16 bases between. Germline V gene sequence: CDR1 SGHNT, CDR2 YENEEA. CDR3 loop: CASSLALISSGETQYF. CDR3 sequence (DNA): TGTGCCAGCAGCTTAGCCCTTATTTCTTCGGGAGAGACCCAGTACTTC.

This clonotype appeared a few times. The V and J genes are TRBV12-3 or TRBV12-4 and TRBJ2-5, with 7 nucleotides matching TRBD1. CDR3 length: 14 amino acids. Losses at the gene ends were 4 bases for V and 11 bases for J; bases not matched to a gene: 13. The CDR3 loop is CASSSDTGVGEQYF. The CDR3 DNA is TGTGCCAGCAGTTCGGACACAGGGGTGGGGGAGCAGTACTTC.

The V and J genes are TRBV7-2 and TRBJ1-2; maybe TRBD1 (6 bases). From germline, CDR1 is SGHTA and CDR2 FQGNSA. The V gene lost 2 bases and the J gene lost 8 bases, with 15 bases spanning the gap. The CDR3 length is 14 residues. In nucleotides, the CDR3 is TGTGCCAGCAGCTTACATGTAACAGGGTACGGCTACACCTTC. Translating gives CASSLHVTGYGYTF.

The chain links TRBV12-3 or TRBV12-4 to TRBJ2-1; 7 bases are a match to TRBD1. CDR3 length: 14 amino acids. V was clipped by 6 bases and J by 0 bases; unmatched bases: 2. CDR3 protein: CASRGQFSYNEQFF. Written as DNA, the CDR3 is TGTGCCAGCAGGGGACAGTTCTCCTACAATGAGCAGTTCTTC.

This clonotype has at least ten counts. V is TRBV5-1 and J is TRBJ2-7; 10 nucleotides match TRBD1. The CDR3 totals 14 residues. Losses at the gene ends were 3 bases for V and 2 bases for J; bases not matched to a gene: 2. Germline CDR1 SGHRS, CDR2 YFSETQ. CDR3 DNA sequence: TGCGCCAGCAGCTGGGACAGGGGAGCCTACGAGCAGTACGTC. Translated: CASSWDRGAYEQYV.

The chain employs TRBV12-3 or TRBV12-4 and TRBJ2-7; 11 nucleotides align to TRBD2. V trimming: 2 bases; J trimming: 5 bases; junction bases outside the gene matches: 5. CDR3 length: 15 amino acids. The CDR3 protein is CASSLRTSGSDEQYF. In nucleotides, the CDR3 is TGTGCCAGCAGTTTACGGACTAGCGGGTCGGACGAGCAGTACTTC.